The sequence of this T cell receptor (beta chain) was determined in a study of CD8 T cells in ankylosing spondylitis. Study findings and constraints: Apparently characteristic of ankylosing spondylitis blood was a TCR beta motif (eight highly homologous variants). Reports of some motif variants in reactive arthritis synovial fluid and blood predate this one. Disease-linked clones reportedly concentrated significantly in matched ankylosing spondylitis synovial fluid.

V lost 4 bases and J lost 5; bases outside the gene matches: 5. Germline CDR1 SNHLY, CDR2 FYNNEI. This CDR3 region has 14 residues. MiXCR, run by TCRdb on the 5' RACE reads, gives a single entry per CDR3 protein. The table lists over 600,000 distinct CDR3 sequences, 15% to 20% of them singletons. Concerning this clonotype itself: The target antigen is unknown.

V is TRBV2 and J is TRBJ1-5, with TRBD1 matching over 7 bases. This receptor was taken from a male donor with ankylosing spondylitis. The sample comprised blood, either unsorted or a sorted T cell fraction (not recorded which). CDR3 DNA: TGTGCCAGCAGTGGGGAAAGGGGGCATCAGCCCCAGCATTTT. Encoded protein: CASSGERGHQPQHF.